The clone carrying this TCR beta chain has a single count. The antigen is not known. This sample is part of a study of cytomegalovirus exposure and HLA in healthy donors. Points from the study as a whole: Association of a missense DCLRE1C variant with TCR beta V- and J-gene trimming was reported in a later analysis. Among TCR beta chains of equal frequency, HLA-associated ones were more clonally expanded in a later analysis. A prior analysis recorded that most TCR beta V segments were productive about 87% or about 30% of the time. A later analysis found that most CMV-associated TCR beta chains appeared HLA-restricted.

Primers included in the PCR were 60 Vbeta and 13 Jbeta primers. Some clones are missing from TCRdb's copy, which holds only in-frame ones; the method was immunoSEQ multiplex PCR. The sample has about 160,000 clones, approximately 85% seen once. V gave up 0 bases and J gave up 5 bases, with 10 bases separating them. Germline V gene sequence: CDR1 KGHSH, CDR2 LQKENI. The CDR3 length is 14 residues. This receptor was identified in a man younger than 30 in good health and CMV-seropositive. Sequencing input: PBMCs. V usage is TRBV18 and J usage is TRBJ1-1; D ambiguous. The CDR3 DNA sequence: TGTGCCAGCTCACCACCGAAAGGCGGGACTGAAGCTTTCTTT. Its translation: CASSPPKGGTEAFF.